This is a list of T cell receptor beta chains from one sample in a study of beta chain features in type 1 diabetes. Clones were read by immunoSEQ multiplex PCR, and TCRdb kept only the in-frame ones, dropping some. The sample carries 150,000 to 170,000 clones, roughly 8.1% recorded once. Sequences were obtained from central memory CD4+ T cells from blood. The receptors were sampled from a young man in good health. Each CDR3 is given with its conserved first and last residue. A D gene is named only where the DNA matches it firmly. Some rows mark clone size as missing; the rest say once, few, many or name a class of expanded clone.

j_call v_call clone_size d_call cdr3_nt cdr3_aa
TRBJ1-5 TRBV5-5 few TRBD1 TGTGCCAGCAGCTCGGGACAGGTCGGGCAGCCCCAGCATTTT CASSSGQVGQPQHF
TRBJ2-3 TRBV11-2 . . TGTGCCAGCAGTCTTGAGTGGACAGATACGCAGTATTTT CASSLEWTDTQYF
TRBJ1-2 TRBV28 . . TGTGCCAGCAGTACACGACAGAGCACCTTC CASSTRQSTF
TRBJ2-7 TRBV7-2 few TRBD1 TGTGCCAGCAGCTCAGGACAGGCCCTCGAGCAGTACTTC CASSSGQALEQYF
TRBJ2-1 TRBV6-1 few TRBD2 TGTGCCAGCAGTGAGGTAGCGGGGTACAATGAGCAGTTCTTC CASSEVAGYNEQFF
TRBJ2-7 TRBV18 few TRBD1 TGTGCCAGCTCAGCCCACGGACAGGGACCCTACGAGCAGTACTTC CASSAHGQGPYEQYF
TRBJ2-7 TRBV9 . TRBD1 TGTGCCAGCAGCGTAACGCCCGGGACAGGGGCTCCCGAGCAGTACTTC CASSVTPGTGAPEQYF
TRBJ2-2 TRBV6-5 . TRBD2 TGTGCCAGCAGTTCGCCGCGGGGGTCGGGCACCGGGGAGCTGTTTTTT CASSSPRGSGTGELFF
TRBJ2-3 TRBV7-2 . TRBD2 TGTGCCAGCAGCTCGACTAGCGGGGGGGCAGTAGATACGCAGTATTTT CASSSTSGGAVDTQYF
TRBJ2-2 TRBV5-4 many TRBD2 TGTGCCAGCAGCTCTAGCGGTTCAACCGGGGAGCTGTTTTTT CASSSSGSTGELFF
TRBJ1-3 TRBV28 . . TGTGCCAGCAGTTTACGGAGCTCTGGAAACACCATATATTTT CASSLRSSGNTIYF
TRBJ1-1 TRBV27 few TRBD1 TGTGCCAGCAGTCCCCGGACAGGGGGAAGCACTGAAGCTTTCTTT CASSPRTGGSTEAFF
TRBJ2-7 TRBV6-6 few . TGTGCCAGCAGTTCCAATCCAGGGGCGGCCTACGAGCAGTACTTC CASSSNPGAAYEQYF
TRBJ2-1 TRBV5-1 . . TGCGCCAGTACCAAACCGGGTAGCTCCTACAATGAGCAGTTCTTC CASTKPGSSYNEQFF
TRBJ2-7 TRBV6-5 . TRBD2 TGTGCCAGCAGTACTCCTAGCGGTTCCTACGAGCAGTACTTC CASSTPSGSYEQYF
TRBJ2-7 TRBV2 . . TGTGCCAGCAAATCTATCCCGACAGCCTCCTACGAGCAGTACTTC CASKSIPTASYEQYF
TRBJ1-1 TRBV7-3 . . TGTGCCAGCAGCTTTCAGGGAAACACTGAAGCTTTCTTT CASSFQGNTEAFF
TRBJ1-6 TRBV7-2 . . TGTGCCAGCAGCCCGCCCGAGGGGGGGAGGATGTCACCCCTCCACTTT CASSPPEGGRMSPLHF
TRBJ2-6 TRBV9 few . TGTGCCAGCAGCGTCGACCCTCTTACAGCCTACTCTGGGGCCAACGTCCTGACTTTC CASSVDPLTAYSGANVLTF
TRBJ2-3 TRBV30 . . TGTGCCTGGAGGGATACCGCCAGGTCAGATACGCAGTATTTT CAWRDTARSDTQYF
TRBJ2-7 TRBV6-5 few . TGTGCCAGTGGAGGGCAGGGGGTCGACTACGAGCAGTACTTC CASGGQGVDYEQYF
TRBJ2-3 TRBV7-2 few . TGTGCCAGCAGCTTAGCGAATGCTCGGGATACGCAGTATTTT CASSLANARDTQYF
TRBJ2-7 TRBV7-9 few TRBD2 TGTGCCAGCAGCGTTAGCGGGGGGCGGGAGCAGTACTTC CASSVSGGREQYF
TRBJ1-5 TRBV23-1 many . TGCGCCAGCAGTCATTGGTTGACATTACATTATAGCAATCAGCCCCAGCATTTT CASSHWLTLHYSNQPQHF
TRBJ1-4 TRBV4-2 many . TGTGCCAGCAGCCAAGACGGGGTCGGACGCGGTAATGAAAAACTGTTTTTT CASSQDGVGRGNEKLFF
TRBJ2-7 TRBV5-1 few TRBD1 TGCGCCAGCAGCTTGGAAACAGGGGGCATCTACGAGCAGTACTTC CASSLETGGIYEQYF
TRBJ2-1 TRBV5-1 . TRBD2 TGCGCCAGCAGCCTAGACGACGGGACTAGCGTCTACAATGAGCAGTTCTTC CASSLDDGTSVYNEQFF
TRBJ2-3 TRBV5-1 . . TGCGCCAGCAGCTTGGGGGGGAGGCCAAGCACAGATACGCAGTATTTT CASSLGGRPSTDTQYF
TRBJ2-5 TRBV7-8 . . TGTGCCAGCAGCTTAAGGGTCGGGGTAGCCCAAGAGACCCAGTACTTC CASSLRVGVAQETQYF
TRBJ2-2 TRBV9 . . TGTGCCAGCAGCGTAGATGGAGGGGGCTGGACCGGGGAGCTGTTTTTT CASSVDGGGWTGELFF
TRBJ1-1 TRBV18 . . TGTGCCAGCTCACCAGGCGGGCAGTTTAGGAAAGCTTTCTTT CASSPGGQFRKAFF
TRBJ1-2 TRBV5-1 few TRBD1 TGCGCCAGCAGCTTGACCGGGACAGGGAGGGGCTATGATGGCTACACCTTC CASSLTGTGRGYDGYTF
TRBJ2-3 TRBV28 many TRBD2 TGTGCCAGCAGTCCCCTCCGGGACAGCGGGGGGATAAGCACAGATACGCAGTATTTT CASSPLRDSGGISTDTQYF
TRBJ2-3 TRBV28 . TRBD2 TGTGCCAGCAGTTCCGCGACTAGCGTGGATACGCAGTATTTT CASSSATSVDTQYF
TRBJ2-5 TRBV27 few TRBD2 TGTGCCAGCAGTACCCTGACTAGCGGGAGACGGGGAGAGACCCAGTACTTC CASSTLTSGRRGETQYF
TRBJ1-5 TRBV19 . TRBD1 TGTGCCAGTAGTCACGGGACAGGGGGTCAGCCCCAGCATTTT CASSHGTGGQPQHF
TRBJ2-5 TRBV19 few TRBD1 TGTGCCAGTAGCCCTCCGGGACAGGGGCCCACTGGCAGCGAGACCCAGTACTTC CASSPPGQGPTGSETQYF
TRBJ1-1 TRBV4-1 few . TGCGCCAGCAGCCAATTGGAGTCGGCCGGGAACACTGAAGCTTTCTTT CASSQLESAGNTEAFF
TRBJ1-5 TRBV7-3 few . TGTGCCAGCAGCCGCAACAGATTCAATCAGCCCCAGCATTTT CASSRNRFNQPQHF
TRBJ1-6 TRBV2 few TRBD1 TGTGCCAGCAGTCTCCGGGACAGCTCGAGGAAATCACCCCTCCACTTT CASSLRDSSRKSPLHF
TRBJ2-1 TRBV5-4 few . TGTGCCAGCAGCTTGGACACAGCTCCCTACAATGAGCAGTTCTTC CASSLDTAPYNEQFF
TRBJ2-1 TRBV11-2 . . TGTGCCAGCAGCTTAGAGAGGAATCCCTACAATGAGCAGTTCTTC CASSLERNPYNEQFF
TRBJ2-6 TRBV19 . . TGTGCCAGTAGTATTCTAGACTCTGGGGCCAACGTCCTGACTTTC CASSILDSGANVLTF
TRBJ1-5 TRBV6-4 . . TGTGCCAGCGACGGGGATTATAGCAATCAGCCCCAGCATTTT CASDGDYSNQPQHF
TRBJ1-5 TRBV28 few . TGTGCCAGCAGTTTAGCGGCATATAGCAATCAGCCCCAGCATTTT CASSLAAYSNQPQHF
TRBJ2-7 TRBV9 many . TGTGCCAGCAGCGTAGATCATACTGGTGAGCAGTACTTC CASSVDHTGEQYF
TRBJ2-1 TRBV7-2 . TRBD2 TGTGCCAGCAGCCCTAAAGCGGGAGGACTTAATGAGCAGTTCTTC CASSPKAGGLNEQFF
TRBJ1-5 TRBV2 . . TGTGCCAGCAGGCCTACAGGGATTAGCAATCAGCCCCAGCATTTT CASRPTGISNQPQHF
TRBJ1-2 TRBV5-5 . . TGTGCCAGCAGCTTATCAGGGTCCGGTGGCTACACCTTC CASSLSGSGGYTF
TRBJ1-2 TRBV6-5 . TRBD1 TGTGCCAGCAGCCCGCCGGGACAGGGCCCCTATGGCTACACCTTC CASSPPGQGPYGYTF
TRBJ2-7 TRBV7-2 . . TGTGCCAGCAGCTTAGCTCCTAGCGCCGAGTACGAGCAGTACTTC CASSLAPSAEYEQYF
TRBJ1-2 TRBV5-4 . . TGTGCCAGCAGCCCTCCGGCGGGGACCGTCTATGGCTACACCTTC CASSPPAGTVYGYTF
TRBJ1-3 TRBV15 . TRBD1 TGTGCCACCGCCCGGGACAGAAATCCTGGAAACACCATATATTTT CATARDRNPGNTIYF
TRBJ2-3 TRBV9 . TRBD1 TGTGCCAGCAGCGCAGTAGGACAGGGAACAGATACGCAGTATTTT CASSAVGQGTDTQYF
TRBJ2-1 TRBV11-2 . TRBD2 TGTGCCAGCAGCCGGACTAGCGGGACCTACAATGAGCAGTTCTTC CASSRTSGTYNEQFF
TRBJ2-3 TRBV29-1 many TRBD2 TGCAGCGTCGACCCGACGGGGGGGAGCACAGATACGCAGTATTTT CSVDPTGGSTDTQYF
TRBJ1-5 TRBV30 . . TGTGCCTGGAGTGTTAGTAGCAATCAGCCCCAGCATTTT CAWSVSSNQPQHF
TRBJ2-7 TRBV11-1 few . TGTGCCAGCAGCTCGACGTGGAGCGGATCCTACGAGCAGTACTTC CASSSTWSGSYEQYF